Each of the 6 T cell receptor beta chains below was sequenced from the same sample in a study of blood T cell repertoires in COVID-19. The method was immunoSEQ multiplex PCR; TCRdb's version includes in-frame clones alone and lacks a portion of them. The sample contains over 250,000 clones, more than 75% of which appear only once. Sequenced material: peripheral blood. The receptors originated from a woman in her forties who had recovered from COVID-19.

The chain uses TRBV7-7 and TRBJ2-5; the match to TRBD2 covers 7 bases. The CDR3 runs 15 residues. Germline assignment: CDR1 SSHAT and CDR2 FNYEAQ (reference sequence). V was clipped by 1 base and J by 4 bases; unmatched bases: 6. The CDR3 here is CASSLGVWGGETQYF. CDR3 DNA sequence: TGTGCCAGCAGCTTAGGAGTGTGGGGGGGAGAGACCCAGTACTTC.

This chain uses TRBV7-9 with TRBJ1-2; maybe TRBD1 (6 bases). V was cut by 3 bases and J by 6 bases, with 11 bases left in between. This CDR3 region has 13 residues. Germline CDR1 reads SEHNR; CDR2 reads FQNEAQ (reference sequence). CDR3 sequence reads: CASSFNRANGYTF. DNA for the CDR3: TGTGCCAGCAGCTTTAACAGGGCTAATGGCTACACCTTC.

This clone came up a few times. The V gene is TRBV7-8, the J gene TRBJ1-1; 7 bases are shared with TRBD1. Unmatched junction bases numbered 11, after V lost 3 bases and J lost 10 bases. CDR3 length equals 14 residues. The germline V gene has CDR1 SGHVS and CDR2 FQNEAQ. This CDR3 is CASSFAQTGRGAFF. DNA for the CDR3: TGTGCCAGCAGCTTCGCCCAGACAGGGCGGGGAGCTTTCTTT.

This clone appeared a single time. J is TRBJ1-1 and V is TRBV6-5; D not certain. CDR1 is MNHEY and CDR2 is SVGAGI in the germline V gene. The CDR3 extends over 13 amino acids. V lost 10 bases and J 0 bases, leaving 12 bases between the germline ends. The CDR3 loop reads CAIWSPVNTEAFF. The CDR3 DNA is TGTGCCATATGGAGTCCCGTGAACACTGAAGCTTTCTTT.

The chain recombines TRBV4-3 with TRBJ1-4; 7 bases agree with TRBD1. Germline CDR1 is LGHNA and CDR2 is YSLEER. Unmatched junction bases numbered 10, after V lost 0 bases and J lost 6 bases. The CDR3 contains 17 residues. The CDR3, as DNA: TGCGCCAGCAGCCAAGATAGTTGGGCAGGGGGACATGAAAAACTGTTTTTT. Amino acids: CASSQDSWAGGHEKLFF.

Only a few counts were recorded for this clone. The chain joins TRBV7-9 to TRBJ1-1; no definite D call. Trimming took 3 bases from V and 7 from J, leaving 3 bases between them. Looked up from germline, CDR1 is SEHNR and CDR2 is FQNEAQ (reference sequence). The CDR3 has 10 residues. In nucleotides, the CDR3 is TGTGCCAGCAGCTTCGTTGAAGCTTTCTTT. Protein sequence: CASSFVEAFF.